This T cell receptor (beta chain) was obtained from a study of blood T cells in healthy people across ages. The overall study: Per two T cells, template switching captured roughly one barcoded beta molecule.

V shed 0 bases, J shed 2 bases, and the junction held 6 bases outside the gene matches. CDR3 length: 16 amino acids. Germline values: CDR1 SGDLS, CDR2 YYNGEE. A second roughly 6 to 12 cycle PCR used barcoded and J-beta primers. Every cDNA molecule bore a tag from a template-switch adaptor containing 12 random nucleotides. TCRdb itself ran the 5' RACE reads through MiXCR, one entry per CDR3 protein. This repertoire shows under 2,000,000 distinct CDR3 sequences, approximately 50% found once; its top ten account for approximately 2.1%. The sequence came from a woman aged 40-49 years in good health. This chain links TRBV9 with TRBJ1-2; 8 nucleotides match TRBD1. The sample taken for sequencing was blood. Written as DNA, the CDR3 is TGTGCCAGCAGCGTAGGTCGGGACAGGACAAACTATGGCTACACCTTC. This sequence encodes CASSVGRDRTNYGYTF.